The 32 T cell receptor beta chains in this list originate from one sample, sequenced in a study of PD-L1 blockade in urothelial cancer. Noted time point: peripheral blood 6 weeks after treatment start. The data were produced by immunoSEQ multiplex PCR, yet TCRdb's version contains in-frame clones alone and is incomplete. Here the sample spans about 76,000 clones, approximately 90% being singletons. The material sequenced was PBMCs, taken around atezolizumab (anti-PD-L1) treatment. The receptors were sampled from a woman at least 80 years old with urothelial cancer.

The V and J genes are TRBV19 and TRBJ1-5, with 8 bases that match TRBD1. V lost 4 bases and J lost 5; bases outside the gene matches: 7. The CDR3 length is 15 residues. From germline, CDR1 is LNHDA and CDR2 SQIVND (reference sequence). The CDR3 loop is CASSTQTGVHQPQHF. For the CDR3, the DNA is TGTGCCAGTAGTACCCAGACAGGGGTACATCAGCCCCAGCATTTT.

This clone came up once. The chain recombines TRBV5-8 with TRBJ2-1; D is undetermined. Germline V gene lookup returns CDR1 SGHTS and CDR2 YDEGEE. V was pared by 5 bases and J by 10 bases, with 10 bases between. This CDR3 contains 11 residues. The CDR3 DNA is TGTGCCAGCAGTTTTCCGAGGGAGCAGTTCTTC. Translation: CASSFPREQFF.

The J gene is TRBJ1-2, the V gene TRBV6-5, with D possibly matching TRBD1 (6 bases). Trimming removed 2 bases at V and 0 bases at J, with 13 bases between. The germline V gene encodes CDR1 MNHEY and CDR2 SVGAGI. The CDR3 runs to 16 residues. The CDR3, as DNA: TGTGCCAGCAGTTACGGACCCTCAGGGGCTAACTATGGCTACACCTTC. It translates to CASSYGPSGANYGYTF.

The chain recombines TRBV27 with TRBJ2-7; weak D call: TRBD2 (6 bases). The V gene's germline CDR1 is MNHEY and CDR2 SMNVEV (reference sequence). Between the trimmed V and J ends, which lost 7 bases and 4 bases, there was a span of 17 bases. CDR3 length: 14 residues. CDR3 coding DNA: TGTGCCAGCACCCCGGAGGGCCGCAGGTACGAGCAGTACTTC. Encoded protein: CASTPEGRRYEQYF.

Note on this clone: Germline and junction disagree at one end, which may indicate a read error. V is TRBV27 and J is TRBJ2-7; TRBD2 agrees at 8 bases. The germline gives CDR1 MNHEY, CDR2 SMNVEV (reference sequence). CDR3 length: 17 amino acids. CDR3 DNA sequence: TGTGCCAGCAGTGCGGCCCCGGGGGTAGCGGGGATTGTCGGGACGGACTTC. Amino acids: CASSAAPGVAGIVGTDF.

The chain employs TRBV6-1 and TRBJ2-1, with 9 bases that match TRBD2. V dropped 4 bases and J dropped 4; count of bases not matched to a gene: 5. There are 15 residues in the CDR3. The germline CDR1 and CDR2 sequences are MNHNS and SASEGT. The CDR3, as DNA: TGTGCCAGCAGTGTGGGCGGGAGGGTTTACAATGAGCAGTTCTTC. It specifies CASSVGGRVYNEQFF.

This sequence joins TRBV5-6 and TRBJ2-5; TRBD2 matches 14 bases. The germline V gene has CDR1 SGHDT and CDR2 YYEEEE. Trimming removed 3 bases from V and 7 bases from J; junction bases left unmatched: 8. The length of the CDR3 is 16 residues. The CDR3, as DNA: TGTGCCAGCAGCTCGGGACTAGCGGGAGTAGAAGGGACCCAGTACTTC. It encodes CASSSGLAGVEGTQYF. The full variable domain, its missing parts supplied by reference TRBV5-6 and TRBJ2-5, is DAGVTQSPTHLIKTRGQQVTLRCSPKSGHDTVSWYQQALGQGPQFIFQYYEEEERQRGNFPDRFSGHQFPNYSSELNVNALLLGDSALYLCASSSGLAGVEGTQYFGPGTRLLVL.

V is TRBV18 and J is TRBJ1-5, with D maybe TRBD1 (6 bases). The CDR3 runs to 14 residues. CDR1 is KGHSH, CDR2 LQKENI, per germline. The V and J ends lost 5 bases and 7 bases respectively, with 15 bases between them. DNA for the CDR3: TGTGCCAGCTCAAAGAACAGGGAGGGGCAGCCCCAGCATTTT. As protein: CASSKNREGQPQHF.

The chain has TRBV9 and TRBJ2-6; 7 bases fit TRBD1. The germline V gene has CDR1 SGDLS and CDR2 YYNGEE. This CDR3 comprises 17 residues. The V segment lost 2 bases and the J segment 4 bases; nucleotides outside the gene matches: 9. In nucleotides, the CDR3 is TGTGCCAGCAGCGTCGAGCAGGGGGTCCCCGGGGCCAACGTCCTGACTTTC. This sequence encodes CASSVEQGVPGANVLTF.

The rearrangement joins TRBV27 to TRBJ2-7, with D maybe TRBD2 (5 bases). Germline CDR1 is MNHEY and CDR2 is SMNVEV (reference sequence). V gave up 6 bases and J gave up 4 bases, with 10 bases separating them. This CDR3 has 12 residues. The DNA of the CDR3 is TGTGCCAGCAGCCAACGGGGATACGAGCAGTACTTC. It translates to CASSQRGYEQYF.

This chain joins TRBV5-1 and TRBJ2-1; 13 nucleotides line up with TRBD2. Germline values: CDR1 SGHRS, CDR2 YFSETQ. Unmatched junction bases numbered 5, after V lost 7 bases and J lost 7 bases. The CDR3 has 14 amino acids. The CDR3 DNA follows: TGCGCCAGCGAGGCGGGACTAGCGGGAAATGAGCAGTTCTTC. It translates to CASEAGLAGNEQFF.

DNA for the CDR3: TGTGCCAGCAGCTTGCAACTAGCGGGCACAGATACGCAGTATTTT. This sequence encodes CASSLQLAGTDTQYF. The V call is TRBV5-4, the J call TRBJ2-3, with 8 bases fitting TRBD2. Germline lookup yields CDR1 SGHNT and CDR2 YYREEE (reference sequence). With V trimmed by 1 base and J by 1 base, 2 bases remained unmatched. The CDR3 extends over 15 amino acids.

This chain links TRBV7-2 with TRBJ1-1; D might be TRBD1 (6 bases). CDR3 size: 13 residues. With 1 base removed from V and 5 bases from J, the gap between germline ends came to 8 bases. Looked up from germline, CDR1 is SGHTA and CDR2 is FQGNSA. CDR3 region: CASSLGQGTEAFF. In nucleotides, the CDR3 is TGTGCCAGCAGCTTAGGCCAGGGGACTGAAGCTTTCTTT.

This clone was found a few times. V is TRBV28 and J is TRBJ1-1; D unresolved. Germline CDR1 MDHEN, CDR2 SYDVKM. The germline V and J ends were trimmed by 2 bases and 1 base, with 11 bases remaining between them. CDR3 size: 15 residues. CDR3 DNA: TGTGCCAGCAGTTTAGTTGGTCACGGGAACACTGAAGCTTTCTTT. This encodes CASSLVGHGNTEAFF.

The chain employs TRBV2 and TRBJ2-3; TRBD2 matches at 7 bases. CDR3 length: 12 amino acids. From germline, CDR1 is SNHLY and CDR2 FYNNEI. V shed 7 bases and J 8 bases; nucleotides not matched to a gene: 6. DNA of the CDR3: TGTGCCAGCAACCAGCGGGACGCTACGCAGTATTTT. This gives the protein CASNQRDATQYF.

V usage is TRBV2 and J usage is TRBJ2-3; 11 bases map to TRBD2. The germline gives CDR1 SNHLY, CDR2 FYNNEI. This CDR3 region has 16 residues. After removal of 7 bases from V and 6 bases from J, the junction contained 12 bases not matched to a gene. In nucleotides, the CDR3 is TGTGCCAGCACGAACGGACTAGCGGGCTTTGGGGATACGCAGTATTTT. Its protein product is CASTNGLAGFGDTQYF.

The chain combines TRBV27 with TRBJ2-2; D uncertain. Germline V gene sequence: CDR1 MNHEY, CDR2 SMNVEV (reference sequence). The V and J ends lost 4 bases and 7 bases respectively, with 10 bases between them. The CDR3 spans 13 residues. Written as DNA, the CDR3 is TGTGCCAGCAGTTCCTCAGAAAGCGGGGAGCTGTTTTTT. This codes for CASSSSESGELFF.

J is TRBJ2-7 and V is TRBV4-1, with 7 bases fitting TRBD2. The germline V gene has CDR1 MGHRA and CDR2 YSYEKL. V trimming: 1 base; J trimming: 3 bases; junction bases outside the gene matches: 6. The CDR3 consists of 15 residues. CDR3 region: CASSQGTSVDYEQYF. CDR3 sequence (DNA): TGCGCCAGCAGCCAAGGCACTAGCGTCGACTACGAGCAGTACTTC.

V gene TRBV10-1 combines with J gene TRBJ1-4; D is undetermined. Per the germline V gene, CDR1 is WNHNN and CDR2 is SYGVQD (reference sequence). Trimming cost V 0 bases and J 0 bases, with 5 bases left between them. The CDR3 is made up of 15 amino acids. CDR3 DNA sequence: TGCGCCAGCAGTGAGTCGGCCGCAACTAATGAAAAACTGTTTTTT. This sequence encodes CASSESAATNEKLFF.

The chain recombines TRBV9 with TRBJ2-3, with D possibly TRBD2 on 6 matching bases. V lost 3 bases and J 0 bases, leaving 11 bases between the germline ends. The CDR3 spans 15 residues. Per the germline V gene, CDR1 is SGDLS and CDR2 is YYNGEE. This chain's CDR3 is CASSGGGYSTDTQYF. CDR3 DNA: TGTGCCAGCAGCGGGGGAGGTTATAGCACAGATACGCAGTATTTT. Complete variable domain (other parts from reference TRBV9 and TRBJ2-3): DSGVTQTPKHLITATGQRVTLRCSPRSGDLSVYWYQQSLDQGLQFLIQYYNGEERAKGNILERFSAQQFPDLHSELNLSSLELGDSALYFCASSGGGYSTDTQYFGPGTRLTVL.

The chain links TRBV2 to TRBJ2-5; possibly TRBD2 for D (5 bases). V lost 11 bases to trimming and J lost 5 bases, with 12 bases between them. In germline, CDR1 is SNHLY, CDR2 FYNNEI. The CDR3 covers 11 residues. The CDR3 reads CAGGEWETQYF. CDR3 DNA: TGTGCCGGAGGCGAATGGGAGACCCAGTACTTC.

The chain employs TRBV6-5 and TRBJ2-5, with a possible D match to TRBD2 (6 bases). Trimming stripped 2 bases from V and 7 bases from J, with 14 bases between. CDR3 length: 14 residues. Germline CDR1 MNHEY, CDR2 SVGAGI. The DNA for the CDR3 is TGTGCCAGCAGTTACCCCGGACTGGAGGGGACCCAGTACTTC. It encodes CASSYPGLEGTQYF.

V gene TRBV5-1 combines with J gene TRBJ2-2, with a weak D call TRBD1 (5 bases). The CDR3 spans 15 residues. Looked up from germline, CDR1 is SGHRS and CDR2 is YFSETQ. The V gene lost 0 bases and the J gene lost 6 bases, with 12 bases spanning the gap. The CDR3 reads CASSLALTVAGELFF. The CDR3, as DNA: TGCGCCAGCAGCTTGGCCTTGACAGTGGCCGGGGAGCTGTTTTTT. Drawing the rest from reference TRBV5-1 and TRBJ2-2, the complete variable domain is KAGVTQTPRYLIKTRGQQVTLSCSPISGHRSVSWYQQTPGQGLQFLFEYFSETQRNKGNFPGRFSGRQFSNSRSEMNVSTLELGDSALYLCASSLALTVAGELFFGEGSRLTVL.

V and J are TRBV5-1 and TRBJ2-3; D call uncertain. Germline CDR1 reads SGHRS; CDR2 reads YFSETQ. This CDR3 is built from 14 residues. V lost 3 bases, J lost 4 bases, and 12 bases lay in between. CDR3 bases: TGCGCCAGCAGCTCCGGTGTTCGGGCAGATACGCAGTATTTT. Its translation: CASSSGVRADTQYF.

This clone came up once. The chain carries TRBV28 and TRBJ2-7; TRBD2 matches at 11 bases. V was pared by 5 bases and J by 0 bases, with 3 bases of the junction left unmatched. This CDR3 is built from 15 residues. Germline lookup yields CDR1 MDHEN and CDR2 SYDVKM. CDR3 nucleotide sequence: TGTGCCAGCAGTAAAACTAGCGGGAGCTCCTACGAGCAGTACTTC. The encoded protein is CASSKTSGSSYEQYF.

V usage is TRBV19 and J usage is TRBJ2-2; 7 bases map to TRBD2. CDR1 is LNHDA, CDR2 SQIVND, per germline (reference sequence). V lost 2 bases to trimming and J lost 6 bases; unmatched junction nucleotides: 9. The CDR3 runs to 16 residues. In DNA, the CDR3 is TGTGCCAGTAGTATACCCAGCGGGATAGTGTCCGGGGAGCTGTTTTTT. It yields the protein CASSIPSGIVSGELFF.

V usage is TRBV2 and J usage is TRBJ1-1; no definite D call. Trimming shortened V by 2 bases and J by 1 base, and 8 bases separated the two germline ends. CDR3 length: 14 amino acids. CDR1 SNHLY and CDR2 FYNNEI come from the germline V gene. The CDR3 DNA is TGTGCCAGCAGTGAACGGTTTCGGAACACTGAAGCTTTCTTT. Its protein product is CASSERFRNTEAFF.

The V gene is TRBV19, the J gene TRBJ1-4, with D hard to call. The CDR3 consists of 15 residues. The ends were cut back, 4 bases at V and 0 bases at J, with 9 bases in the middle. Per the germline V gene, CDR1 is LNHDA and CDR2 is SQIVND (reference sequence). Here the CDR3 reads CASSTSGTTNEKLFF. CDR3 nucleotide sequence: TGTGCCAGTAGTACCAGCGGGACAACTAATGAAAAACTGTTTTTT.

The rearrangement uses TRBV7-2 and TRBJ2-1; 8 positions agree with TRBD2. The CDR3 runs 15 residues. Germline V gives CDR1 SGHTA, CDR2 FQGNSA. J lost 8 bases, V lost 1 base, and 7 bases had no gene match. CDR3 residues: CASSLDGRALDEQFF. The CDR3 DNA sequence: TGTGCCAGCAGCTTAGACGGGAGGGCCCTCGATGAGCAGTTCTTC.

This clone was seen more than once but under ten times. The CDR3 nucleotides are TGTGCCAGTAGTACCATTTCCCGGGACAGATCAAATGGCTACACCTTC. Translated: CASSTISRDRSNGYTF. The chain couples TRBV19 to TRBJ1-2, with TRBD1 matching over 7 bases. CDR1 and CDR2 from the germline V gene are LNHDA and SQIVND (reference sequence). V trimming: 4 bases; J trimming: 6 bases; junction bases outside the gene matches: 14. This CDR3 has 16 residues.

The chain combines TRBV5-1 with TRBJ1-5; 9 bases align to TRBD1. The CDR3 has 14 amino acids. With 6 bases clipped from V and 7 bases from J, the junction kept 8 bases outside the gene matches. Germline CDR1 reads SGHRS; CDR2 reads YFSETQ. The CDR3 bases are TGCGCCAGCAAACCGGACAGGGGATCCCAGCCCCAGCATTTT. Translating it yields CASKPDRGSQPQHF.

The chain has TRBV5-4 and TRBJ2-7, with TRBD2 matching over 9 bases. V shed 0 bases, J shed 4 bases, and the junction held 5 bases outside the gene matches. The CDR3 runs to 15 residues. Germline V gene sequence: CDR1 SGHNT, CDR2 YYREEE (reference sequence). The CDR3: CASSLAAGGYYEQYF. The CDR3 coding sequence is TGTGCCAGCAGCTTGGCAGCGGGAGGCTATTACGAGCAGTACTTC.